This entry describes one T cell receptor beta chain. Its antigen is unidentified. The source of the sample is a study of a mutant IDH1 vaccine in newly diagnosed glioma. Study outcomes and limitations: Seemingly, pseudoprogression had no relation to changes in the top peripheral T cell clonotypes.

Documented time point: week 23, last vaccination. Vaccine doses each comprised 300 ug of mutant IDH1 20-mer peptide, with topical imiquimod. Assay: immunoSEQ multiplex PCR; the TCRdb copy retains only in-frame clones and omits some. Of about 20,000 clones listed, roughly 86% were seen once; the top ten hold 13%. The TCR originated in a man between 25 and 39 years old with glioma. Sequenced here: PBMCs, sampled from a glioma patient whose treatment included an IDH1 peptide vaccine.

CDR3 protein: CASSEVEGGGYTF. The CDR3 DNA is TGTGCCAGCAGTGAAGTGGAGGGGGGTGGCTACACCTTC. The V call is TRBV2, the J call TRBJ1-2, with a tentative D call TRBD1 (6 bases). This CDR3 contains 13 residues. The V gene lost 1 base and the J gene lost 7 bases, with 10 bases spanning the gap. Germline CDR1 SNHLY, CDR2 FYNNEI.